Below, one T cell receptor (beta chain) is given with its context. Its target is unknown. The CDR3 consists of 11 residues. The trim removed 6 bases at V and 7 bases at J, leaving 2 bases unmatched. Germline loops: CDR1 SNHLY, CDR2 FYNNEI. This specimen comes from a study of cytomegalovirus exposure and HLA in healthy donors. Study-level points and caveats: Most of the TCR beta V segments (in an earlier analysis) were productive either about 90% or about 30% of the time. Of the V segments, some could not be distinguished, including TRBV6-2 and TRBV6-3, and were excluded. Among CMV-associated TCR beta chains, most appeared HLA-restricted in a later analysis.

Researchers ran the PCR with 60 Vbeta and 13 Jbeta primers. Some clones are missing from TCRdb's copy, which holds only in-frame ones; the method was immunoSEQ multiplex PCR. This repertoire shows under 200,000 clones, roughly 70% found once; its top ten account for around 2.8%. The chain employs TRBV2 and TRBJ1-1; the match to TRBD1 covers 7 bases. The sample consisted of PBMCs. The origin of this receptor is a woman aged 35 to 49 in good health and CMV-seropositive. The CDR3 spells CASRNRGEAFF. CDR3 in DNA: TGTGCCAGCAGGAACAGGGGTGAAGCTTTCTTT.